The clone carrying this T cell receptor beta chain was counted between two and nine times. TCRdb independently ran MiXCR on the RT-PCR reads; one entry per CDR3 protein. Of approximately 720,000 distinct CDR3 sequences listed, approximately 14% are singletons. The CDR3 contains 15 residues. The V gene's germline CDR1 is SGHRS and CDR2 YFSETQ. The germline V and J ends were trimmed by 5 bases and 3 bases, with 14 bases remaining between them. The clonotype comes from a female donor in good health, serving as a healthy control. Specimen: memory CD4+ T cells from blood. This rearrangement joins TRBV5-1 to TRBJ1-4; possible D gene TRBD1, 5 bases. The CDR3 nucleotides read TGCGCCAGCAGGGCTCAGGGATCAGCTAATGAAAAACTGTTTTTT. Translated, it gives CASRAQGSANEKLFF.